The 30 T cell receptor beta chains presented below share a single source sample, sequenced in a study of blood T cells in healthy people across ages (dated by TCRdb to between 2014 and 2016). The library was produced with 5' RACE. Sequencing was carried out with an Illumina HiSeq 2500. A second about 7 to 12 cycle PCR used a sample-barcoded 5' primer and a J-beta primer mix. TCRdb ran its own pipeline on the public reads, namely fastp trimming at Q25 and MiXCR clone calling, and kept in-frame beta chains. A single entry per CDR3 protein holds the most common genes and DNA from its merged rows. The sample records about 780,000 distinct CDR3 sequences, about 62% of which are singletons. The top ten hold around a quarter of the sample. Material for sequencing was blood. These receptors came from a man aged 25-45 years in good health.

This clonotype was counted once. The chain joins TRBV11-1 to TRBJ2-1; weak D call: TRBD2 (5 bases). This CDR3 has 18 residues. In germline, CDR1 is SGHAT, CDR2 FQDESV (reference sequence). Trimming left V 7 bases short and J 0 bases short, with 22 bases between. CDR3 amino acids: CASMSVPHPGSSYNEQFF. In DNA, the CDR3 is TGTGCCAGCATGTCAGTCCCTCATCCGGGGAGCTCCTACAATGAGCAGTTCTTC.

In this sample, this clonotype turned up a few times. The chain carries TRBV20-1 and TRBJ1-2; 10 nucleotides agree with TRBD1. This CDR3 spans 14 amino acids. With V trimmed by 3 bases and J by 5 bases, 6 bases remained unmatched. Germline V lookup: CDR1 DFQATT, CDR2 SNEGSKA (reference sequence). The CDR3 region is CSASTGQGDYGYTF. The DNA for the CDR3 is TGCAGTGCTAGTACTGGACAGGGGGATTATGGCTACACCTTC.

The V gene is TRBV29-1, the J gene TRBJ1-2, with D uncertain. CDR3 length equals 14 residues. The germline V gene encodes CDR1 SQVTM and CDR2 ANQGSEA. Deletions cut 3 bases from V and 8 bases from J, with 19 bases between. The CDR3 protein is CSVDESGTDKGYTF. For the CDR3, the DNA is TGCAGCGTTGATGAATCGGGAACCGACAAAGGCTACACCTTC.

This chain links TRBV5-1 with TRBJ2-2, with 8 bases that match TRBD1. The V gene end was trimmed by 4 bases and the J gene end by 4 bases; junction bases not matched to a gene: 3. The CDR3 is made up of 14 amino acids. Germline CDR1 and CDR2: SGHRS and YFSETQ. CDR3 loop: CASSLQGATGELFF. The CDR3, as DNA: TGCGCCAGCAGCCTTCAGGGGGCCACCGGGGAGCTGTTTTTT.

This chain joins TRBV3-1 and TRBJ1-6; D uncertain. The V end lost 0 bases, the J end lost 9 bases, and 12 bases lay between the germline ends. The CDR3 is made up of 15 amino acids. Germline lookup yields CDR1 LGHDT and CDR2 YNNKEL (reference sequence). The chain's CDR3 is CASSQDTVGSSPLHF. CDR3 DNA sequence: TGTGCCAGCAGCCAAGACACGGTGGGATCTTCACCCCTCCACTTT.

J is TRBJ2-1 and V is TRBV10-3; 7 bases are shared with TRBD2. With V trimmed by 5 bases and J by 5 bases, 9 bases remained unmatched. Germline V lookup: CDR1 ENHRY, CDR2 SYGVKD. The CDR3 runs 15 residues. CDR3 nucleotide sequence: TGTGCCATCAGTTCGCCGGGACTAAAGAACAATGAGCAGTTCTTC. Amino acids: CAISSPGLKNNEQFF.

This chain connects TRBV6-5 to TRBJ2-1; unclear D gene. Germline lookup yields CDR1 MNHEY and CDR2 SVGAGI. The CDR3 has 15 amino acids. Trimming removed 0 bases at V and 2 bases at J, with 8 bases between. CDR3 residues: CASSYSRAAYNEQFF. The CDR3 nucleotides are TGTGCCAGCAGTTACTCAAGGGCGGCCTACAATGAGCAGTTCTTC.

The chain links TRBV29-1 to TRBJ2-5, with 12 bases identical to TRBD1. With 4 bases clipped from V and 5 bases from J, the junction kept 5 bases outside the gene matches. CDR1 and CDR2 (germline): SQVTM, ANQGSEA. The CDR3 totals 14 residues. In nucleotides, the CDR3 is TGCAGCGTTGCCGGGACAGGGGGCAGGGAGACCCAGTACTTC. It specifies CSVAGTGGRETQYF. The full variable domain, in which reference TRBV29-1 and TRBJ2-5 provide the parts outside the CDR3, is SAVISQKPSRDICQRGTSLTIQCQVDSQVTMMFWYRQQPGQSLTLIATANQGSEATYESGFVIDKFPISRPNLTFSTLTVSNMSPEDSSIYLCSVAGTGGRETQYFGPGTRLLVL.

J is TRBJ2-4 and V is TRBV28, with D possibly being TRBD1 (6 bases). Near its end, the DNA agrees better with TRBJ2-7, so the J call may be wrong. Germline assignment: CDR1 MDHEN and CDR2 SYDVKM. The CDR3 has 14 residues. The CDR3 bases are TGTGCCAGCAGTTTTCGTGGACAGCCCTCCGAGCAGTACTTC. Translating it yields CASSFRGQPSEQYF.

CDR3: CSVDALAESSTDTQYF. The CDR3 nucleotides are TGCAGCGTTGATGCCTTAGCGGAGTCTAGCACAGATACGCAGTATTTT. The V call is TRBV29-1, the J call TRBJ2-3, with D possibly TRBD2 on 6 matching bases. Trimming removed 3 bases from V and 0 bases from J, with 16 bases in between. Germline V gives CDR1 SQVTM, CDR2 ANQGSEA. CDR3 length: 16 amino acids.

The table lists this clonotype with a few counts. The gene calls are TRBV20-1 and TRBJ2-5; no firm D call. Trimming shortened V by 3 bases and J by 1 base, and 9 bases separated the two germline ends. CDR3 length: 13 amino acids. Looked up from germline, CDR1 is DFQATT and CDR2 is SNEGSKA (reference sequence). The chain's CDR3 is CSARAPSQETQYF. The CDR3, as DNA: TGCAGTGCTAGGGCTCCTAGCCAAGAGACCCAGTACTTC.

V usage is TRBV5-1 and J usage is TRBJ2-5; no reliable D call. There are 13 residues in the CDR3. V was pared by 4 bases and J by 2 bases, with 9 bases between. Germline lookup yields CDR1 SGHRS and CDR2 YFSETQ. CDR3 sequence: CASSPTNQETQYF. The CDR3, as DNA: TGCGCCAGCAGCCCGACCAATCAAGAGACCCAGTACTTC.

This clonotype has only one observation. The genes are TRBV4-3 and TRBJ2-1; TRBD2 agrees at 11 bases. V trimming: 1 base; J trimming: 4 bases; junction bases outside the gene matches: 6. Germline V gives CDR1 LGHNA, CDR2 YSLEER. The CDR3 runs to 17 residues. CDR3 bases: TGCGCCAGCAGCCAAGGAGGTAGCGGGGGGGCTTACAATGAGCAGTTCTTC. Protein product: CASSQGGSGGAYNEQFF.

V and J are TRBV20-1 and TRBJ2-3; weak D call: TRBD2 (6 bases). CDR1 and CDR2 from the germline V gene are DFQATT and SNEGSKA (reference sequence). The V end was cut by 6 bases, the J end by 4 bases, with 14 bases between. This CDR3 has 13 residues. The CDR3 loop reads CSATGTGADTQYF. For the CDR3, the DNA is TGCAGTGCCACCGGGACTGGGGCAGATACGCAGTATTTT.

The CDR3 region has the DNA TGTGCCAGCAGTCCCTCCCGGGGGGGCGTGGAGACCCAGTTCTTC. Protein: CASSPSRGGVETQFF. V gene TRBV12-3 or TRBV12-4 combines with J gene TRBJ2-1; 8 positions match TRBD2. The CDR3 runs 15 residues. The V gene end was trimmed by 5 bases and the J gene end by 13 bases; junction bases not matched to a gene: 16.

This chain links TRBV20-1 with TRBJ2-7, with a weak D call TRBD1 (6 bases). V was shortened by 5 bases and J by 0 bases, with 11 bases between the two germline ends. Germline V lookup: CDR1 DFQATT, CDR2 SNEGSKA (reference sequence). This CDR3 has 13 amino acids. The CDR3 loop is CSAPMDSSYEQYF. Written as DNA, the CDR3 is TGCAGTGCTCCTATGGACAGCTCCTACGAGCAGTACTTC.

This clonotype was found many times. The V and J genes are TRBV18 and TRBJ2-3; 10 bases align to TRBD1. This CDR3 has 17 amino acids. Germline assignment: CDR1 KGHSH and CDR2 LQKENI. V trimming: 2 bases; J trimming: 1 base; junction bases outside the gene matches: 6. The CDR3 region has the DNA TGTGCCAGCTCACCAGGGGGACAGGGGACGTGCACAGATACGCAGTATTTT. It encodes CASSPGGQGTCTDTQYF.

This clonotype was counted a few times. The chain has TRBV29-1 and TRBJ2-3, with 9 positions matching TRBD2. Germline CDR1 and CDR2: SQVTM and ANQGSEA. This CDR3 has 13 amino acids. J was trimmed by 7 bases and V by 6 bases; bases with no gene match: 8. CDR3 sequence (DNA): TGCAGCGTGGAGGAGGCGGGAGGGAATACGCAGTATTTT. This sequence encodes CSVEEAGGNTQYF.

This clonotype was seen a handful of times. The V call is TRBV6-1, the J call TRBJ2-7, with unresolved D. The CDR3 runs to 13 residues. The ends were cut back, 0 bases at V and 6 bases at J, with 9 bases in the middle. Per the germline V gene, CDR1 is MNHNS and CDR2 is SASEGT. The CDR3 protein is CASSEAQRVEQYF. The CDR3 nucleotides read TGTGCCAGCAGTGAAGCGCAAAGGGTCGAGCAGTACTTC.

The chain carries TRBV10-1 and TRBJ2-4; D is possibly TRBD1 or TRBD2 (5 bases each). The V end was cut by 7 bases, the J end by 2 bases, with 15 bases between. There are 15 residues in the CDR3. From germline, CDR1 is WNHNN and CDR2 SYGVQD (reference sequence). CDR3 loop: CASNRDQRPKNIQYF. CDR3 nucleotides: TGCGCCAGCAACCGGGACCAGAGGCCCAAAAACATTCAGTACTTC.

The rearrangement joins TRBV4-3 to TRBJ2-3; D is undetermined. Germline V CDR1 and CDR2: LGHNA, YSLEER. The CDR3 length is 15 residues. V was shortened by 3 bases and J by 2 bases, with 12 bases between the two germline ends. The CDR3 is CASSQDGLLTDTQYF. The CDR3 DNA follows: TGCGCCAGCAGCCAGGATGGGCTTCTCACAGATACGCAGTATTTT.

J is TRBJ2-7 and V is TRBV12-3 or TRBV12-4; D is possibly TRBD2 (6 bases). The CDR3 consists of 15 residues. V lost 6 bases, J lost 0 bases, and 15 bases lay in between. CDR3 loop: CASSPNSGFSYEQYF. The CDR3 bases are TGTGCCAGCAGCCCGAATAGCGGCTTCTCCTACGAGCAGTACTTC.

The genes are TRBV6-5 and TRBJ1-6, with D possibly matching TRBD1 (6 bases). The CDR3 covers 15 residues. Trimming took 5 bases from V and 8 from J, leaving 16 bases between them. CDR1 and CDR2 (germline): MNHEY, SVGAGI. The CDR3 DNA reads TGTGCCAGCAGTCCATCTCAAGGACAGTATTCACCCCTCCACTTT. This translates into CASSPSQGQYSPLHF.

This clonotype was recorded once. J is TRBJ2-1 and V is TRBV5-5, with D tentatively TRBD2 (8 bases). With the DNA end fitting TRBJ2-5 better, the J assignment may be wrong. This CDR3 comprises 16 residues. Germline CDR1 is SGHKS and CDR2 is YYEKEE (reference sequence). DNA of the CDR3: TGTGCCAGCAGCCCCCTAACGGGGGGGGCTACAGGGGCCCAGTACTTC. It specifies CASSPLTGGATGAQYF.

This clonotype was seen more than once but under ten times. V usage is TRBV25-1 and J usage is TRBJ2-7, with D perhaps matching TRBD2 (6 bases). Germline V gene sequence: CDR1 MGHDK, CDR2 SYGVNS. There are 17 residues in the CDR3. Trimming stripped 4 bases from V and 4 bases from J, with 23 bases between. The CDR3 region is CASSALDGAGRSYEQYF. In DNA, the CDR3 is TGTGCCAGCAGTGCCCTCGATGGGGCAGGGAGGTCATACGAGCAGTACTTC.

This clonotype turned up a few times. V gene TRBV29-1 combines with J gene TRBJ1-2; TRBD1 matches 7 bases. The CDR3 runs 13 residues. The V gene end was trimmed by 4 bases and the J gene end by 4 bases; junction bases not matched to a gene: 6. The germline V gene encodes CDR1 SQVTM and CDR2 ANQGSEA. Here the CDR3 reads CSVGGGESYGYTF. The CDR3 nucleotides are TGCAGCGTTGGAGGGGGCGAATCCTATGGCTACACCTTC.

Points on this clonotype: Because the CDR3 is missing its conserved closing phenylalanine or tryptophan, this is likely a read error. The CDR3 loop is CSGVERVNIQYS. CDR3 sequence (DNA): TGCAGTGGCGTCGAACGGGTAAACATTCAGTACTCC. The V call is TRBV20-1, the J call TRBJ2-4, with D uncertain. From germline, CDR1 is DFQATT and CDR2 SNEGSKA (reference sequence). CDR3 length: 12 residues. Between the trimmed V and J ends, which lost 7 bases and 6 bases, there was a span of 13 bases.

CDR3: CASSLWAGLSETQYF. The CDR3 nucleotides read TGTGCCAGCAGTTTATGGGCAGGCCTATCCGAGACCCAGTACTTC. This chain links TRBV27 with TRBJ2-5, with D uncertain. The germline V gene has CDR1 MNHEY and CDR2 SMNVEV (reference sequence). The V gene lost 1 base and the J gene lost 5 bases, with 14 bases spanning the gap. CDR3 length: 15 amino acids.

This clonotype has just a few counts. The genes are TRBV4-3 and TRBJ2-1; 8 bases match TRBD1. The CDR3 consists of 16 residues. Trimming took 4 bases from V and 3 from J; bases not matched to a gene: 8. Germline V CDR1 and CDR2: LGHNA, YSLEER. The CDR3 DNA reads TGCGCCAGCAGCCCGGGAACCGGGACAGGCTACAATGAGCAGTTCTTC. This codes for CASSPGTGTGYNEQFF.

The gene calls are TRBV4-3 and TRBJ2-5, with D possibly matching TRBD2 (7 bases). The J call may not be correct, given that the DNA end is closer to TRBJ2-7. The CDR3 contains 17 residues. Germline V CDR1 and CDR2: LGHNA, YSLEER. The CDR3 loop reads CASSQDLGGAIIYEQYF. The CDR3 region has the DNA TGCGCCAGCAGCCAAGATCTGGGGGGGGCCATCATCTACGAGCAGTACTTC.